What follows are 20 T cell receptor beta chains derived from one specimen sequenced in a study of cytomegalovirus exposure and HLA in healthy donors. The study ran its PCR with 60 Vbeta and 13 Jbeta primers. Data came from immunoSEQ multiplex PCR; TCRdb stores just in-frame clones and leaves some out. The sample includes tens of thousands of clones. The source material was PBMCs. These receptors originate from a man aged 25 to 40 in good health and CMV-seropositive.

In the case of this clone: One junction end disagrees with the germline gene, perhaps due to a read error. The J gene is TRBJ1-2, the V gene TRBV30, with 9 positions matching TRBD1. This CDR3 has 11 residues. Germline V gene sequence: CDR1 GTSNPN, CDR2 SVGIG (reference sequence). As DNA, the CDR3 is TGTGCCTGGAGTTACGTGGACAGGGGTCTCTTC. This sequence encodes CAWSYVDRGLF.

The chain recombines TRBV5-1 with TRBJ1-2, with D possibly being TRBD1 (6 bases). Trimming cost V 4 bases and J 8 bases, with 21 bases left between them. Germline values: CDR1 SGHRS, CDR2 YFSETQ. The CDR3 is made up of 15 amino acids. CDR3 in DNA: TGCGCCAGCAGCCTTAGCTCGCGGGGGGCTGAGGGCTACACCTTC. Protein: CASSLSSRGAEGYTF.

The rearrangement joins TRBV30 to TRBJ1-2; D remains unclear. Germline V gene data show CDR1 as GTSNPN and CDR2 as SVGIG (reference sequence). There are 15 residues in the CDR3. With 3 bases removed from V and 4 bases from J, the gap between germline ends came to 18 bases. The CDR3 coding sequence is TGTGCCTGGAGCCCCCTAGGGCTCGGGGTCTATGGCTACACCTTC. Translation: CAWSPLGLGVYGYTF.

This chain joins TRBV20-1 and TRBJ2-5; D gene ambiguous. The germline CDR1 and CDR2 sequences are DFQATT and SNEGSKA (reference sequence). This CDR3 comprises 9 residues. CDR3 residues: CRAPETQYF. CDR3 sequence (DNA): TGCAGGGCCCCTGAGACCCAGTACTTC.

The V gene is TRBV5-4, the J gene TRBJ1-1; TRBD1 agrees at 8 bases. With 1 base clipped from V and 8 bases from J, the junction kept 1 base outside the gene matches. This CDR3 is 12 amino acids long. CDR1 SGHNT and CDR2 YYREEE come from the germline V gene (reference sequence). This CDR3 is CASSLRTGEAFF. CDR3 sequence (DNA): TGTGCCAGCAGCTTGCGGACAGGGGAAGCTTTCTTT.

The chain carries TRBV29-1 and TRBJ2-1; 7 bases agree with TRBD2. The CDR3 extends over 15 amino acids. V lost 2 bases and J lost 4; bases outside the gene matches: 8. Germline assignment: CDR1 SQVTM and CDR2 ANQGSEA. CDR3 bases: TGCAGCGTTGAACGTGCACTAGCGCTTTACAATGAGCAGTTCTTC. Encoded protein: CSVERALALYNEQFF.

This chain joins TRBV19 and TRBJ2-3; 7 bases line up with TRBD1. The CDR3 is made up of 15 amino acids. V was pared by 3 bases and J by 0 bases, with 3 bases of the junction left unmatched. CDR1 LNHDA and CDR2 SQIVND come from the germline V gene (reference sequence). This chain's CDR3 is CASSIWGQSTDTQYF. CDR3 DNA sequence: TGTGCCAGTAGTATCTGGGGACAGAGCACAGATACGCAGTATTTT.

The chain recombines TRBV25-1 with TRBJ2-2; D gene ambiguous. The CDR3 is 13 residues long. Looked up from germline, CDR1 is MGHDK and CDR2 is SYGVNS. V lost 1 base to trimming and J lost 6 bases, with 6 bases between them. The CDR3 sequence: CASSEFPSGELFF. The CDR3 region has the DNA TGTGCCAGCAGTGAATTCCCGTCCGGGGAGCTGTTTTTT.

V is TRBV7-3 and J is TRBJ2-7; weak D call: TRBD1 (6 bases). Looked up from germline, CDR1 is SGHTA and CDR2 is FQGTGA. The CDR3 length is 12 residues. V lost 2 bases, J lost 6 bases, and 8 bases lay in between. CDR3 bases: TGTGCCAGCAGCTTAGAAGGGGGCGAGCAGTACTTC. As protein: CASSLEGGEQYF.

The chain recombines TRBV10-3 with TRBJ2-1, with 8 bases that match TRBD1. The CDR3 extends over 16 amino acids. V shed 1 base, J shed 2 bases, and the junction held 4 bases outside the gene matches. CDR1 ENHRY and CDR2 SYGVKD come from the germline V gene. The DNA for the CDR3 is TGTGCCATCAGTGAGTACAGGACAGGGCCCTACAATGAGCAGTTCTTC. Translated, it gives CAISEYRTGPYNEQFF.

This chain joins TRBV6-6 and TRBJ1-5, with 8 positions matching TRBD1. The CDR3 loop spans 13 amino acids. Trimming at V came to 5 bases and at J to 7 bases, leaving 4 bases not matched to a gene. CDR1 is MNHNY and CDR2 is SVGAGI in the germline V gene (reference sequence). The CDR3 loop is CASSLTGEQPQHF. In nucleotides, the CDR3 is TGTGCCAGCAGTCTGACAGGGGAGCAGCCCCAGCATTTT.

The chain links TRBV6-5 to TRBJ2-3; 10 bases map to TRBD1. The CDR3 sequence is 15 residues long. Germline V lookup: CDR1 MNHEY, CDR2 SVGAGI. J lost 6 bases, V lost 4 bases, and 7 bases had no gene match. The CDR3 coding sequence is TGTGCCAGCAGTTTCTTGACAGGGGGCGAGGATACGCAGTATTTT. This encodes CASSFLTGGEDTQYF.

CDR3: CASKQDGGWYEQYF. The CDR3 DNA is TGCGCCAGCAAACAGGACGGGGGGTGGTACGAGCAGTACTTC. The gene calls are TRBV10-1 and TRBJ2-7; TRBD2 matches at 7 bases. Germline V gives CDR1 WNHNN, CDR2 SYGVQD (reference sequence). This CDR3 has 14 amino acids. V lost 7 bases to trimming and J lost 4 bases; unmatched junction nucleotides: 10.

The chain couples TRBV6-1 to TRBJ1-1; no reliable D call. Germline loops: CDR1 MNHNS, CDR2 SASEGT. The CDR3 spans 15 residues. Trimming removed 2 bases from V and 10 bases from J, with 20 bases in between. CDR3 nucleotides: TGTGCCAGCAGTGAATTTCCGGCGAGGTCTAGAGGAGCTTTCTTT. The encoded protein is CASSEFPARSRGAFF.

The genes are TRBV25-1 and TRBJ1-2; a weak D match, TRBD1 (6 bases). Trimming removed 8 bases at V and 2 bases at J, with 9 bases between. Germline assignment: CDR1 MGHDK and CDR2 SYGVNS. The CDR3 length is 12 residues. The CDR3 coding sequence is TGTGCCAGCCGGACAGAGAACTATGGCTACACCTTC. Encoded protein: CASRTENYGYTF.

The chain combines TRBV5-1 with TRBJ2-7; 10 bases are shared with TRBD1. Looked up from germline, CDR1 is SGHRS and CDR2 is YFSETQ. Trimming took 4 bases from V and 2 from J; bases not matched to a gene: 3. The CDR3 loop spans 14 amino acids. The CDR3 DNA follows: TGCGCCAGCAGCATGGGACAGGGGACCTACGAGCAGTACTTC. The encoded protein is CASSMGQGTYEQYF.

This sequence joins TRBV6-1 and TRBJ2-1, with 11 bases lining up with TRBD2. J was trimmed by 4 bases and V by 2 bases; bases with no gene match: 1. CDR3 length: 15 residues. CDR1 and CDR2 from the germline V gene are MNHNS and SASEGT. CDR3 protein: CASSEIAGGYNEQFF. CDR3 sequence (DNA): TGTGCCAGCAGTGAAATAGCGGGGGGGTACAATGAGCAGTTCTTC.

CDR3 loop: CASSLYYETGNYEQYF. CDR3 coding DNA: TGCGCCAGCAGCTTGTACTACGAGACAGGGAATTACGAGCAGTACTTC. V is TRBV5-1 and J is TRBJ2-7; 7 nucleotides align to TRBD1. Germline V gene lookup returns CDR1 SGHRS and CDR2 YFSETQ. There are 16 residues in the CDR3. V was clipped by 1 base and J by 4 bases; unmatched bases: 11.

The gene calls are TRBV30 and TRBJ2-1; 12 nucleotides agree with TRBD2. The CDR3 consists of 15 residues. Germline assignment: CDR1 GTSNPN and CDR2 SVGIG (reference sequence). V trimming: 4 bases; J trimming: 7 bases; junction bases outside the gene matches: 8. The CDR3 bases are TGTGCCTGGACCCCAGCTAGCGGGGGGGCGAATGAGCAGTTCTTC. Translated: CAWTPASGGANEQFF.

The V call is TRBV18, the J call TRBJ2-3, with TRBD1 matching over 7 bases. Trimming removed 3 bases from V and 4 bases from J; junction bases left unmatched: 4. CDR1 KGHSH and CDR2 LQKENI come from the germline V gene. The CDR3 is 14 amino acids. The CDR3 bases are TGTGCCAGCTCACCGCGCCAGGGGGCAGATACGCAGTATTTT. Translated, it gives CASSPRQGADTQYF. The variable domain in full, with the rest retrieved from reference TRBV18 and TRBJ2-3, is NAGVMQNPRHLVRRRGQEARLRCSPMKGHSHVYWYRQLPEEGLKFMVYLQKENIIDESGMPKERFSAEFPKEGPSILRIQQVVRGDSAAYFCASSPRQGADTQYFGPGTRLTVL.